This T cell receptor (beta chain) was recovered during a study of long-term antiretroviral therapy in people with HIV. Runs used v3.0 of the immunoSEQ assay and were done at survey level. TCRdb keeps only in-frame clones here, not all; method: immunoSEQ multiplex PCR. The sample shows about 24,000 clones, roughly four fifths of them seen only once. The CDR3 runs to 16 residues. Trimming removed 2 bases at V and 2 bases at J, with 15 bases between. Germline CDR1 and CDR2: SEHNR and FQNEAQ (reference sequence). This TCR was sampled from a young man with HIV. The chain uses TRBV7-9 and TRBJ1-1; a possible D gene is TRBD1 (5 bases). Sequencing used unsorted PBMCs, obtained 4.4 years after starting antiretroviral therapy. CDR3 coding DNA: TGTGCCAGCAGCTTACTGACCGGGACGGCCAACACTGAAGCTTTCTTT. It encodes CASSLLTGTANTEAFF.